This is a list of T cell receptor beta chains from one sample in a study of cytomegalovirus exposure and HLA in healthy donors. TCRdb's copy holds only in-frame clones and misses some; the assay was immunoSEQ multiplex PCR. The sample yields fewer than 200,000 clones, 82% seen once. Sample: PBMCs. All receptors derive from a male donor in good health and CMV-seronegative. The CDR3 runs from the conserved cysteine through the conserved F or W. The D gene is left open where the match is weak. Size is stated for part of the rows, as once, few or many counts, or as a class when the clone is expanded.

D: .; V: TRBV11-3; size: .; length: 15; J: TRBJ1-3; CDR3: CASSQDRNSGNTIYF; DNA: TGTGCCAGCAGCCAGGACAGAAACTCTGGAAACACCATATATTTT
D: .; V: TRBV29-1; size: .; length: 14; J: TRBJ1-5; CDR3: CSVDTGQGSRTQHF; DNA: TGCAGCGTTGATACGGGGCAGGGGAGTCGGACCCAGCATTTT
D: TRBD2; V: TRBV5-4; size: .; length: 14; J: TRBJ2-1; CDR3: CASSLELAGNEQFF; DNA: TGTGCCAGCAGCTTGGAACTAGCGGGGAACGAGCAGTTCTTC
D: TRBD1; V: TRBV27; size: .; length: 13; J: TRBJ2-7; CDR3: CASTDRGPYEQYF; DNA: TGTGCCAGCACCGACAGGGGACCCTACGAGCAGTACTTC
D: .; V: TRBV6-5; size: .; length: 14; J: TRBJ1-4; CDR3: CASSSGLANEKLFF; DNA: TGTGCCAGCAGTTCAGGGCTGGCTAATGAAAAACTGTTTTTT
D: .; V: TRBV7-9; size: once; length: 12; J: TRBJ1-2; CDR3: CSSSSGVLGYTF; DNA: TGTTCCAGCAGCTCAGGGGTGTTAGGCTACACCTTC
D: TRBD1; V: TRBV15; size: .; length: 12; J: TRBJ1-1; CDR3: CATSRDRAWAFF; DNA: TGTGCCACCAGCAGGGACAGGGCTTGGGCTTTCTTT
D: .; V: TRBV9; size: .; length: 16; J: TRBJ1-6; CDR3: CTSSSHGGGDNSPLHF; DNA: TGTACCAGCAGCTCCCACGGCGGGGGGGATAATTCACCCCTCCACTTT
D: .; V: TRBV4-1; size: .; length: 12; J: TRBJ1-2; CDR3: CASTEPGYGYTF; DNA: TGCGCCAGCACCGAACCGGGCTATGGCTACACCTTC
D: TRBD1; V: TRBV6-6; size: .; length: 15; J: TRBJ1-4; CDR3: CASSQQGGFNEKLFF; DNA: TGTGCCAGCAGCCAACAGGGGGGCTTTAATGAAAAACTGTTTTTT
D: .; V: TRBV7-2; size: few; length: 13; J: TRBJ1-1; CDR3: CASSWALDTEAFF; DNA: TGTGCCAGCAGCTGGGCCTTGGACACTGAAGCTTTCTTT
D: TRBD1; V: TRBV6-6; size: .; length: 15; J: TRBJ2-7; CDR3: CASSGSGTGLYEQYF; DNA: TGTGCCAGCAGTGGATCCGGGACAGGACTATACGAGCAGTACTTC
D: .; V: TRBV5-4; size: .; length: 14; J: TRBJ1-2; CDR3: CASSPLREGYGYTF; DNA: TGTGCCAGCAGCCCCCTCCGGGAGGGCTATGGCTACACCTTC
D: .; V: TRBV7-3; size: .; length: 17; J: TRBJ1-1; CDR3: CASSSIGTRISITEAFF; DNA: TGTGCCAGCAGCTCCATCGGGACAAGGATATCAATAACTGAAGCTTTCTTT
D: TRBD1; V: TRBV2; size: .; length: 15; J: TRBJ2-2; CDR3: CASSGDRARAGELFF; DNA: TGTGCCAGCAGCGGGGACAGGGCCAGGGCCGGGGAGCTGTTTTTT
D: TRBD2; V: TRBV11-2; size: .; length: 19; J: TRBJ2-1; CDR3: CASSLTHPRVAGISNEQFF; DNA: TGTGCCAGCAGCTTAACCCACCCCCGGGTAGCGGGGATAAGCAATGAGCAGTTCTTC
D: .; V: TRBV9; size: .; length: 16; J: TRBJ1-2; CDR3: CASSVAWWGLSMGYTF; DNA: TGTGCCAGCAGCGTAGCTTGGTGGGGCCTTTCTATGGGCTACACCTTC
D: TRBD1; V: TRBV5-1; size: .; length: 15; J: TRBJ2-5; CDR3: CASSSRTGVEETQYF; DNA: TGCGCCAGCAGCTCGCGGACAGGGGTGGAAGAGACCCAGTACTTC
D: TRBD2; V: TRBV5-6; size: .; length: 15; J: TRBJ2-5; CDR3: CASSLGVRGVETQYF; DNA: TGTGCCAGCAGCTTGGGCGTTCGGGGGGTCGAGACCCAGTACTTC
D: TRBD1; V: TRBV5-6; size: .; length: 15; J: TRBJ2-3; CDR3: CASSLTRTGADTQYF; DNA: TGTGCCAGCAGCTTAACCAGGACAGGGGCAGATACGCAGTATTTT
D: .; V: TRBV7-6; size: few; length: 12; J: TRBJ2-1; CDR3: CASSLVSNEQFF; DNA: TGTGCCAGCAGCTTAGTATCGAATGAGCAGTTCTTC
D: .; V: TRBV5-1; size: .; length: 15; J: TRBJ1-5; CDR3: CASSLWGGGDQPQHF; DNA: TGCGCCAGCAGCTTATGGGGTGGAGGCGATCAGCCCCAGCATTTT
D: .; V: TRBV6-1; size: .; length: 15; J: TRBJ2-1; CDR3: CASSEAPWTYNEQFF; DNA: TGTGCCAGCAGTGAAGCGCCTTGGACTTACAATGAGCAGTTCTTC
D: .; V: TRBV5-1; size: .; length: 16; J: TRBJ2-2; CDR3: CASSLAGQGTAGELFF; DNA: TGCGCCAGCAGCTTGGCCGGGCAGGGGACGGCCGGGGAGCTGTTTTTT
D: TRBD2; V: TRBV9; size: .; length: 16; J: TRBJ2-7; CDR3: CASSDRTSGNVYEQYF; DNA: TGTGCCAGCAGCGATCGGACTAGCGGGAATGTCTACGAGCAGTACTTC
D: .; V: TRBV6-4; size: .; length: 14; J: TRBJ2-3; CDR3: CASSDRGSTDTQYF; DNA: TGTGCCAGCAGTGACCGAGGTAGCACAGATACGCAGTATTTT
D: .; V: TRBV5-1; size: .; length: 15; J: TRBJ2-2; CDR3: CASSFGPASTGELFF; DNA: TGCGCCAGCAGCTTTGGCCCCGCATCCACCGGGGAGCTGTTTTTT
D: .; V: TRBV6-5; size: .; length: 15; J: TRBJ2-7; CDR3: CASSYQRQVSYEQYF; DNA: TGTGCCAGCAGTTACCAAAGACAGGTTTCATACGAGCAGTACTTC
D: TRBD1; V: TRBV19; size: .; length: 14; J: TRBJ1-5; CDR3: CASTQGAYGQPQHF; DNA: TGTGCCAGTACCCAGGGGGCCTATGGACAGCCCCAGCATTTT
D: TRBD2; V: TRBV11-2; size: .; length: 17; J: TRBJ2-1; CDR3: CASSLASGTPFSNEQFF; DNA: TGTGCCAGCAGCCTAGCTAGCGGGACCCCTTTCTCCAATGAGCAGTTCTTC
D: .; V: TRBV6-5; size: .; length: 15; J: TRBJ1-1; CDR3: CASSYSPTAGTEAFF; DNA: TGTGCCAGCAGTTACTCCCCGACGGCGGGAACTGAAGCTTTCTTT
D: TRBD1; V: TRBV18; size: .; length: 15; J: TRBJ1-3; CDR3: CASSPLDRPGNTIYF; DNA: TGTGCCAGCTCACCTCTGGACAGGCCCGGAAACACCATATATTTT
D: .; V: TRBV9; size: few; length: 15; J: TRBJ2-3; CDR3: CASSLGRLGADTQYF; DNA: TGTGCCAGCAGCTTAGGGCGTTTGGGCGCAGATACGCAGTATTTT
D: .; V: TRBV7-6; size: once; length: 15; J: TRBJ2-5; CDR3: CASSLQMGQQETQYF; DNA: TGTGCCAGCAGCCTCCAAATGGGGCAACAAGAGACCCAGTACTTC
D: TRBD1; V: TRBV14; size: few; length: 19; J: TRBJ2-1; CDR3: CASSQPIPRTGALYNEQFF; DNA: TGTGCCAGCAGCCAACCAATACCGAGGACAGGGGCCCTCTACAATGAGCAGTTCTTC
D: .; V: TRBV5-6; size: few; length: 16; J: TRBJ1-1; CDR3: CASSFRQGRGNTEAFF; DNA: TGTGCCAGCAGCTTTCGTCAGGGGAGGGGGAACACTGAAGCTTTCTTT
D: TRBD1; V: TRBV5-6; size: .; length: 16; J: TRBJ2-6; CDR3: CASGTGWASGANVLTF; DNA: TGTGCCAGCGGGACAGGGTGGGCCTCTGGGGCCAACGTCCTGACTTTC
D: TRBD2; V: TRBV11-1; size: .; length: 17; J: TRBJ2-2; CDR3: CASSPELAGVYTGELFF; DNA: TGTGCCAGCAGCCCCGAACTAGCGGGAGTCTACACCGGGGAGCTGTTTTTT
D: .; V: TRBV6-5; size: few; length: 12; J: TRBJ1-1; CDR3: CASSYGGTEAFF; DNA: TGTGCCAGCAGTTACGGGGGGACTGAAGCTTTCTTT
D: .; V: TRBV7-9; size: .; length: 15; J: TRBJ2-5; CDR3: CASSLALGSGETQYF; DNA: TGTGCCAGCAGCTTAGCGCTCGGTTCGGGGGAGACCCAGTACTTC
D: TRBD2; V: TRBV4-2; size: .; length: 17; J: TRBJ2-1; CDR3: CASSQGPSGSSYNEQFF; DNA: TGTGCCAGCAGCCAAGGACCTAGCGGGAGCTCCTACAATGAGCAGTTCTTC
D: TRBD1; V: TRBV10-3; size: .; length: 16; J: TRBJ1-1; CDR3: CAIRLQGTGRDTEAFF; DNA: TGTGCCATCAGACTTCAGGGGACAGGGAGGGACACTGAAGCTTTCTTT
D: .; V: TRBV6-5; size: .; length: 12; J: TRBJ1-2; CDR3: CASSRGGGGYTF; DNA: TGTGCCAGCAGCCGAGGGGGGGGTGGCTACACCTTC
D: .; V: TRBV7-9; size: .; length: 14; J: TRBJ2-5; CDR3: CASSPAGRQETQYF; DNA: TGTGCCAGCAGCCCAGCGGGTCGCCAAGAGACCCAGTACTTC
D: .; V: TRBV7-8; size: .; length: 16; J: TRBJ2-3; CDR3: CASSLKRDFVADTQYF; DNA: TGTGCCAGCAGCTTGAAACGGGATTTTGTCGCGGATACGCAGTATTTT
D: TRBD1; V: TRBV27; size: .; length: 14; J: TRBJ2-7; CDR3: CASSRGQSRYEQYF; DNA: TGTGCCAGCAGTCGGGGACAGAGTCGTTACGAGCAGTACTTC
D: .; V: TRBV6-4; size: .; length: 16; J: TRBJ2-1; CDR3: CASSDSPTEGYNEQFF; DNA: TGTGCCAGCAGTGACTCGCCGACCGAGGGCTACAATGAGCAGTTCTTC
D: TRBD1; V: TRBV6-5; size: .; length: 14; J: TRBJ2-5; CDR3: CASSPGQTKETQYF; DNA: TGTGCCAGCAGTCCGGGACAGACAAAAGAGACCCAGTACTTC
D: TRBD1; V: TRBV5-5; size: .; length: 15; J: TRBJ1-3; CDR3: CASSAGQGIGNTIYF; DNA: TGTGCCAGCAGCGCCGGACAGGGAATTGGAAACACCATATATTTT
D: .; V: TRBV7-9; size: .; length: 14; J: TRBJ2-3; CDR3: CASSLGAGTDTQYF; DNA: TGTGCCAGCAGCTTAGGAGCAGGAACAGATACGCAGTATTTT
D: TRBD2; V: TRBV7-2; size: .; length: 14; J: TRBJ2-1; CDR3: CASSSSGIYNEQFF; DNA: TGTGCCAGCAGCTCTAGCGGGATTTACAATGAGCAGTTCTTC
D: TRBD2; V: TRBV11-2; size: .; length: 15; J: TRBJ2-2; CDR3: CASSLSGRRTGELFF; DNA: TGTGCCAGCAGCTTGAGCGGGAGACGCACCGGGGAGCTGTTTTTT
D: TRBD2; V: TRBV19; size: .; length: 15; J: TRBJ2-1; CDR3: CASTFSGSGANEQFF; DNA: TGTGCCAGTACTTTTAGCGGGAGTGGGGCTAATGAGCAGTTCTTC
D: .; V: TRBV6-5; size: once; length: 13; J: TRBJ2-1; CDR3: CASSSRGSNEQFF; DNA: TGTGCCAGCAGTTCTCGAGGGAGCAATGAGCAGTTCTTC
D: .; V: TRBV7-9; size: .; length: 12; J: TRBJ2-7; CDR3: CSSSLHSYEQYF; DNA: TGTTCCAGCAGCTTACATTCCTACGAGCAGTACTTC
D: TRBD1; V: TRBV4-2; size: .; length: 17; J: TRBJ2-3; CDR3: CASSQDLTGPIPGTQYF; DNA: TGTGCCAGCAGCCAAGATTTGACAGGGCCTATCCCGGGTACGCAGTATTTT
D: .; V: TRBV15; size: once; length: 14; J: TRBJ2-7; CDR3: CATSSPTGDYEQYF; DNA: TGTGCCACCAGCAGTCCAACTGGTGACTACGAGCAGTACTTC
D: TRBD1; V: TRBV4-2; size: .; length: 17; J: TRBJ1-5; CDR3: CASSQGALGQGGKPQHF; DNA: TGTGCCAGCAGCCAAGGGGCCCTGGGACAGGGCGGAAAGCCCCAGCATTTT
D: TRBD2; V: TRBV30; size: once; length: 17; J: TRBJ2-3; CDR3: CAWRGLAGTPFTDTQYF; DNA: TGTGCCTGGAGGGGACTAGCGGGTACTCCCTTCACAGATACGCAGTATTTT
D: TRBD1; V: TRBV11-2; size: .; length: 14; J: TRBJ2-7; CDR3: CASRTGTDSYEQYF; DNA: TGTGCCAGCAGGACCGGGACAGACTCCTACGAGCAGTACTTC